This T cell receptor beta chain was retrieved from a study of molecular identifiers for immune sequencing clone quantification. Germline CDR1 MDHEN, CDR2 SYDVKM. V gave up 1 base and J gave up 0 bases, with 10 bases separating them. The CDR3 covers 16 residues. MiXCR, run by TCRdb on the PCR reads, gives a single entry per CDR3 protein. In the table there are about 86,000 distinct CDR3 sequences, around 27% of which are singletons. Libraries from naive CD8 cells were generated from approximately 20,000 to 1,000,000 sorted cells (with 10%, 30% or 50% RNA). The source of this sequence is a human donor in good health. Some libraries in this study had Jurkat cell RNA spiked in. The sample consisted of naive CD8+ T cells from blood, with Jurkat cell RNA spiked in. Regarding subset: FACS-sorted CD8+CD4-CCR7+CD45RA+ naive T cells. The chain links TRBV28 to TRBJ2-1, with D possibly TRBD1 on 5 matching bases. CDR3 bases: TGTGCCAGCAGTTTATTTGGTAGGGGCTCCTACAATGAGCAGTTCTTC. Its protein product is CASSLFGRGSYNEQFF.